A single sample is the source of the 31 T cell receptor beta chains below, sequenced in a study of CXCR3-negative and CXCR3-positive naive CD8 T cells. 5' RACE that incorporated UMI labels was used to prepare the TRB cDNA libraries. TCRdb re-called the 5' RACE reads, yielding one record per CDR3 amino acid sequence without DNA. This sample's clone table lists under 55,000 distinct CDR3 sequences. What was sequenced was memory CD8+ T cells from blood. These receptors were obtained from a human donor in good health. Some clones in this sample may be carry-over from other donors' samples.

The J gene is TRBJ1-2, the V gene TRBV6-2 or TRBV6-3; TCRdb's D call of TRBD1 is untestable without DNA. Germline CDR1 reads MNHEY; CDR2 reads SVGEGT. The CDR3 totals 13 residues. The CDR3 here is CASKGQPNYGYTF.

CDR3 loop: CASSLAGGGFGEFF. The gene calls are TRBV7-2 and TRBJ2-1; TCRdb selects TRBD2, and the lack of DNA leaves this call unchecked. CDR1 SGHTA and CDR2 FQGNSA come from the germline V gene. This CDR3 contains 14 residues.

The rearrangement uses TRBV29-1 and TRBJ2-3. Germline CDR1 is SQVTM and CDR2 is ANQGSEA. The CDR3 consists of 13 residues. CDR3 protein: CSVEDSATDTQYF.

The chain joins TRBV5-1 to TRBJ2-7; TCRdb's D call of TRBD2 is untestable without DNA. This CDR3 is built from 19 residues. Germline V gene sequence: CDR1 SGHRS, CDR2 YFSETQ. The CDR3 sequence: CASSTWGPWDPGAPYEQYF.

The CDR3 spells CASSWSRESNEQYF. This rearrangement joins TRBV7-9 to TRBJ2-7; as DNA is missing, the TRBD1 call by TCRdb cannot be tested. Germline lookup yields CDR1 SEHNR and CDR2 FQNEAQ (reference sequence). The CDR3 totals 14 residues.

The V and J genes are TRBV4-3 and TRBJ2-4. This CDR3 is built from 15 residues. Germline assignment: CDR1 LGHNA and CDR2 YSLEER. The CDR3 sequence: CASSQEAASKNIQYF.

This chain links TRBV30 with TRBJ2-7. Germline CDR1 is GTSNPN and CDR2 is SVGIG (reference sequence). The CDR3 length is 12 residues. CDR3 amino acids: CAWRGDSYEQYF.

This chain joins TRBV20-1 and TRBJ2-1; TCRdb designates TRBD1, a call that cannot be tested without DNA. Germline CDR1 is DFQATT and CDR2 is SNEGSKA (reference sequence). The CDR3 runs to 13 residues. This CDR3 reads CSARESRDNEQFF.

The CDR3 sequence: CSAVTGRVSYNEQFF. The chain joins TRBV20-1 to TRBJ2-1; TCRdb's D call of TRBD2 is untestable without DNA. Germline loops: CDR1 DFQATT, CDR2 SNEGSKA (reference sequence). This CDR3 region has 15 residues.

The chain uses TRBV12-5 and TRBJ2-3; TCRdb returns TRBD2, unconfirmable since there is no DNA. Germline-derived CDR1 and CDR2 are LGHNT and FRNRAP. CDR3 length: 14 amino acids. CDR3 loop: CASVAGGIGDTQYF.

The CDR3 region is CASSLVGQGLDEQFF. The J gene is TRBJ2-1, the V gene TRBV12-3 or TRBV12-4; the D call from TCRdb, TRBD1, cannot be confirmed without DNA. The CDR3 runs to 15 residues.

V usage is TRBV4-1 and J usage is TRBJ1-2; lacking DNA, the TRBD1 call made by TCRdb goes unchecked. The germline gives CDR1 MGHRA, CDR2 YSYEKL. CDR3 length: 16 residues. This chain's CDR3 is CASSQDPTGIVYGYTF.

V is TRBV6-5 and J is TRBJ1-4; TCRdb gives TRBD1 as the D gene, but with no DNA this cannot be confirmed. The CDR3 runs to 17 residues. Germline V lookup: CDR1 MNHEY, CDR2 SVGAGI. CDR3 region: CASSLSQGLMANEKLFF.

The chain combines TRBV10-1 with TRBJ2-1; as DNA is missing, the TRBD2 call by TCRdb cannot be tested. Germline CDR1 WNHNN, CDR2 SYGVQD (reference sequence). The CDR3 has 19 residues. CDR3 region: CASSESTLAGGSSYNEQFF.

This chain links TRBV5-5 with TRBJ2-2; with no DNA, the TCRdb D assignment of TRBD1 cannot be verified. The CDR3 runs to 15 residues. Germline CDR1 reads SGHKS; CDR2 reads YYEKEE (reference sequence). The CDR3 loop is CASRNHPRNTGELFF. The full variable domain, its missing parts supplied by reference TRBV5-5 and TRBJ2-2, is DAGVTQSPTHLIKTRGQQVTLRCSPISGHKSVSWYQQVLGQGPQFIFQYYEKEERGRGNFPDRFSARQFPNYSSELNVNALLLGDSALYLCASRNHPRNTGELFFGEGSRLTVL.

The chain links TRBV6-5 to TRBJ2-3; TCRdb designates TRBD1, a call that cannot be tested without DNA. This CDR3 is built from 15 residues. Per the germline V gene, CDR1 is MNHEY and CDR2 is SVGAGI. The CDR3 reads CASSPGAENTDTQYF.

The chain carries TRBV6-5 and TRBJ2-3; TCRdb reports TRBD2, a call that lacks DNA to check it against. CDR1 is MNHEY, CDR2 SVGAGI, per germline. The length of the CDR3 is 15 residues. CDR3 amino acids: CASDLTSGSTDTQYF.

The CDR3 here is CASSQDWTEKGTDTQYF. This chain connects TRBV4-2 to TRBJ2-3. Germline V gene data show CDR1 as LGHNA and CDR2 as YNFKEQ. The length of the CDR3 is 17 residues.

The chain has TRBV5-6 and TRBJ2-3. The CDR3 contains 14 residues. Germline CDR1 reads SGHDT; CDR2 reads YYEEEE. The CDR3: CASSFVGSTDTQYF.

V usage is TRBV20-1 and J usage is TRBJ2-2; TCRdb proposes TRBD1, but this gene call is untestable without DNA. Germline values: CDR1 DFQATT, CDR2 SNEGSKA (reference sequence). CDR3 size: 16 residues. CDR3 region: CSAREPSGTATGELFF.

The chain combines TRBV28 with TRBJ2-1. Germline CDR1 MDHEN, CDR2 SYDVKM. The CDR3 has 13 residues. The CDR3 loop reads CASSQFENNEQFF. Drawing the rest from reference TRBV28 and TRBJ2-1, the complete variable domain is DVKVTQSSRYLVKRTGEKVFLECVQDMDHENMFWYRQDPGLGLRLIYFSYDVKMKEKGDIPEGYSVSREKKERFSLILESASTNQTSMYLCASSQFENNEQFFGPGTRLTVL.

The CDR3: CASSQDWPALLCTF. The chain employs TRBV4-1 and TRBJ1-2. The length of the CDR3 is 14 residues. Germline V gene sequence: CDR1 MGHRA, CDR2 YSYEKL.

CDR3 amino acids: CASSLMFDRGLNEQFF. The rearrangement links TRBV7-6 to TRBJ2-1; TCRdb picks TRBD1, but there is no DNA to check that call. Germline CDR1 is SGHVS and CDR2 is FNYEAQ. The CDR3 is 16 amino acids. The full variable domain, with the rest looked up from reference TRBV7-6 and TRBJ2-1, is GAGVSQSPRYKVTKRGQDVALRCDPISGHVSLYWYRQALGQGPEFLTYFNYEAQQDKSGLPNDRFSAERPEGSISTLTIQRTEQRDSAMYRCASSLMFDRGLNEQFFGPGTRLTVL.

This rearrangement joins TRBV7-2 to TRBJ1-4; without DNA, the TCRdb call of TRBD1 cannot be checked. This CDR3 spans 19 amino acids. The germline CDR1 and CDR2 sequences are SGHTA and FQGNSA. CDR3 region: CASSLGPGQGLTTNEKLFF.

The V gene is TRBV6-4, the J gene TRBJ1-5; TCRdb's D gene call, TRBD1, goes unchecked for lack of DNA. The germline V gene has CDR1 MRHNA and CDR2 SNTAGT. The CDR3 is 14 residues long. The CDR3 spells CASSATGEGQPQHF.

The chain employs TRBV3-1 and TRBJ2-1; TCRdb's D call of TRBD1 is untestable without DNA. The CDR3 loop spans 15 amino acids. Per germline, CDR1 LGHDT and CDR2 YNNKEL (reference sequence). This chain's CDR3 is CASSQDWGGYNEQFF.

CDR3 region: CASSLRQGYNTDTQYF. The chain combines TRBV11-2 with TRBJ2-3; TCRdb reports TRBD1, a call that lacks DNA to check it against. In germline, CDR1 is SGHAT, CDR2 FQNNGV. The CDR3 contains 16 residues.

The J gene is TRBJ2-1, the V gene TRBV4-3. The CDR3 extends over 16 amino acids. Germline V lookup: CDR1 LGHNA, CDR2 YSLEER. The CDR3 region is CASSQDNWSDYNEQFF.

J is TRBJ2-1 and V is TRBV4-2; TCRdb names TRBD2, which stays unverified in the absence of DNA. Germline V lookup: CDR1 LGHNA, CDR2 YNFKEQ. CDR3 length: 17 residues. The CDR3 region is CASSQEASGGGYNEQFF.

Measured by frequency, this clonotype is medium-sized. V usage is TRBV29-1 and J usage is TRBJ1-2. CDR3 length equals 12 residues. Germline lookup yields CDR1 SQVTM and CDR2 ANQGSEA. The CDR3: CSVEGNTYGYTF. Variable domain in full (rest from reference TRBV29-1 and TRBJ1-2): SAVISQKPSRDICQRGTSLTIQCQVDSQVTMMFWYRQQPGQSLTLIATANQGSEATYESGFVIDKFPISRPNLTFSTLTVSNMSPEDSSIYLCSVEGNTYGYTFGSGTRLTVV.

This rearrangement joins TRBV6-4 to TRBJ2-2; TCRdb names TRBD2, which stays unverified in the absence of DNA. CDR3 length: 16 residues. Germline-derived CDR1 and CDR2 are MRHNA and SNTAGT. CDR3 sequence reads: CASSDSSSGATGELFF.